Listed below are T cell receptor beta chains from one sample, sequenced in a study of blood T cells in healthy people across ages. TCRdb recomputed calls from the 5' RACE reads with MiXCR, one row per CDR3 protein. In the table there are about 760,000 distinct CDR3 sequences, 45% to 70% of which are singletons. The sample comprised blood. These receptors all stem from a man aged 40-49 years in good health. Each CDR3 is given with its conserved first and last residue. Each record gives: V gene, J gene, clone size, D gene, CDR3 protein, CDR3 DNA. A D gene is named only where the DNA matches it firmly. Some rows have no size entry. The others give once, few or many, or a class for an expanded clone.

TRBV20-1	TRBJ2-4	NA	NA	CSARVPPAQWEQYF	TGCAGTGCTAGAGTACCCCCAGCCCAGTGGGAGCAGTACTTC
TRBV2	TRBJ2-5	NA	NA	CASGQFQQETQYF	TGTGCCAGTGGGCAGTTCCAACAAGAGACCCAGTACTTC
TRBV7-9	TRBJ1-2	NA	NA	CASSVNAANYGYTF	TGTGCCAGCAGCGTAAACGCAGCTAACTATGGCTACACCTTC
TRBV29-1	TRBJ2-5	many	NA	CSVAQSKQETQYF	TGCAGCGTTGCACAGTCGAAACAAGAGACCCAGTACTTC
TRBV7-2	TRBJ2-7	NA	NA	CASSMIGDYRPPPEQYF	TGTGCCAGCAGCATGATTGGCGACTACCGCCCTCCGCCCGAGCAGTACTTC
TRBV6-5	TRBJ2-3	NA	TRBD2	CASSNQGGRTTGDTQYF	TGTGCCAGCAGTAACCAGGGAGGGAGGACAACTGGCGATACGCAGTATTTT
TRBV9	TRBJ2-1	many	NA	CASSVGYNEQFF	TGTGCCAGCAGTGTGGGCTACAATGAGCAGTTCTTC
TRBV28	TRBJ2-7	once	NA	CASSLWGVGYEQYF	TGTGCCAGCAGTTTATGGGGGGTTGGCTACGAGCAGTACTTC
TRBV20-1	TRBJ2-5	NA	NA	CSARDPTSTETQYF	TGCAGTGCTAGAGATCCCACTAGTACAGAGACCCAGTACTTC
TRBV4-3	TRBJ1-1	NA	NA	CASSQDLGAPSTEAFF	TGCGCCAGCAGCCAAGATCTGGGGGCCCCAAGCACTGAAGCTTTCTTT
TRBV14	TRBJ2-7	few	NA	CASSQVYGQTYEQYF	TGTGCCAGCAGCCAAGTTTACGGACAGACCTACGAGCAGTACTTC
TRBV24-1	TRBJ2-4	few	NA	CATSDLQGKQYF	TGTGCCACCAGTGATTTACAGGGAAAGCAGTACTTC
TRBV5-1	TRBJ1-5	NA	NA	CASSWAGIPNQPQHF	TGCGCCAGCAGCTGGGCCGGGATCCCCAATCAGCCCCAGCATTTT
TRBV6-5	TRBJ2-1	once	TRBD2	CASSYSTREDDNSYNEQFF	TGTGCCAGCAGTTACTCAACGCGGGAGGACGATAACTCCTACAATGAGCAGTTCTTC
TRBV12-3/TRBV12-4	TRBJ1-5	NA	NA	CGSSPESLRPQHF	TGTGGCAGCAGTCCTGAGAGCTTGCGGCCCCAGCATTTT
TRBV9	TRBJ2-7	few	NA	CASSFRTGYEQYF	TGTGCCAGCAGCTTTCGGACTGGTTACGAGCAGTACTTC
TRBV28	TRBJ2-1	few	NA	CASSKVPERNEQFF	TGTGCCAGCAGCAAAGTTCCGGAGAGGAATGAGCAGTTCTTC
TRBV20-1	TRBJ2-7	NA	NA	CSAVGVHEQYF	TGCAGTGCTGTGGGGGTTCACGAGCAGTACTTC